One TCR beta chain is described in this entry. Its cognate antigen is unknown. This specimen comes from a study of cytomegalovirus exposure and HLA in healthy donors. Notes on the study in general: A later analysis reported that several of the most significant clusters appeared to be linked to common viral pathogens, among them Epstein-Barr virus. In a later analysis, HLA-C alleles had the fewest associated TCRs, DRB1 alleles the most. Cytomegalovirus-associated status was assigned to 150 to 200 TCR beta chains.

CDR3 size: 16 residues. With 4 bases clipped from V and 3 bases from J, the junction kept 2 bases outside the gene matches. The germline CDR1 and CDR2 sequences are SGHTA and FQGTGA. Primers for the PCR totalled 60 Vbeta and 13 Jbeta. TCRdb's table, derived via immunoSEQ multiplex PCR, lists solely in-frame clones and lacks some. Of 120,000 or so clones listed, about three fifths were seen once; the top ten hold around 8.8%. This chain connects TRBV7-3 to TRBJ2-3; TRBD2 aligns across 15 bases. The sequencing sample was made of PBMCs. This sequence originates from a woman aged 40-49 years in good health and CMV-seropositive. In DNA form, the CDR3 reads TGTGCCAGCAGCTCGGGACTAGCGGGGGGTACAGATACGCAGTATTTT. Protein sequence: CASSSGLAGGTDTQYF.